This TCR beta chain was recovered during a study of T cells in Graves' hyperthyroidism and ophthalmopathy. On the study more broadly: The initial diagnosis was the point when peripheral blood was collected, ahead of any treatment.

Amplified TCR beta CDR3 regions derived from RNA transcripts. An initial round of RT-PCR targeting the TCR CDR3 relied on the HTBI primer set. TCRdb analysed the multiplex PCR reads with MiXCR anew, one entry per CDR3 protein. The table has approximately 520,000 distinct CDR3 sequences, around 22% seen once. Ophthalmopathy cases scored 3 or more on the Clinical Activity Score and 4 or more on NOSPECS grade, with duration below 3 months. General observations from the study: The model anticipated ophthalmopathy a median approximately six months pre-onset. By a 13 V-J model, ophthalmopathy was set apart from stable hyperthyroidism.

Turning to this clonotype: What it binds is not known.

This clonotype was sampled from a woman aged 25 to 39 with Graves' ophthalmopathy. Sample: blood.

The CDR3 sequence: CSASFRGLDTEAFF. The CDR3 nucleotides are TGCAGTGCTAGCTTTCGGGGACTCGACACTGAAGCTTTCTTT. The V gene is TRBV20-1, the J gene TRBJ1-1; the D gene is possibly TRBD1 (5 bases). CDR1 is DFQATT and CDR2 is SNEGSKA in the germline V gene (reference sequence). CDR3 length equals 14 residues. V lost 3 bases, J lost 3 bases, and 14 bases lay in between.